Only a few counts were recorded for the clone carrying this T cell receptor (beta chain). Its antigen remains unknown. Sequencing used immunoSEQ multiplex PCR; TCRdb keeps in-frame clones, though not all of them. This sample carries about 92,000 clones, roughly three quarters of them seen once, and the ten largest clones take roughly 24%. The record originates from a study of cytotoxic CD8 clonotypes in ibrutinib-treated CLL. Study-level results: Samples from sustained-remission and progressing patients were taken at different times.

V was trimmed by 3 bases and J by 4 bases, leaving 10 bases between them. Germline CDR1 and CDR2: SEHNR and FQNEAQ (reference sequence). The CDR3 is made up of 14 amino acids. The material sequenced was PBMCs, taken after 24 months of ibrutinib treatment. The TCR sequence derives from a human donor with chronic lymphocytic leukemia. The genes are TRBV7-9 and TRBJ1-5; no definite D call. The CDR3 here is CASSLSPGNQPQHF. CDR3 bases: TGTGCCAGCAGCTTGAGTCCTGGGAATCAGCCCCAGCATTTT.